A selection of T cell receptor beta chains follows, all from one sample in a study of blood T cell repertoires in COVID-19. The protocol was immunoSEQ multiplex PCR, while the TCRdb copy is restricted to in-frame clones and leaves out a portion. The sample shows 160,000 or so clones, 80% to 90% of them seen only once. The sample consisted of peripheral blood. The receptors originated from a woman aged 80 or over with acute or convalescent COVID-19. Each CDR3 is given with its conserved first and last residue. Each record gives: V gene, clone size, D gene, J gene, CDR3 DNA, CDR3 protein. A D gene is named only where the DNA matches it firmly. Some rows have no size entry. The others give once, few or many, or a class for an expanded clone.

v_call: TRBV9
clone_size: NA
d_call: NA
j_call: TRBJ1-6
cdr3_nt: TGTGCCAGCAGCGTCAGGCAGTATAATTCACCCCTCCACTTT
cdr3_aa: CASSVRQYNSPLHF

v_call: TRBV6-5
clone_size: once
d_call: NA
j_call: TRBJ1-2
cdr3_nt: TGTGCCAGCAGGCGGGGGGACTCCGGGCCTGGCTACACCTTC
cdr3_aa: CASRRGDSGPGYTF

v_call: TRBV18
clone_size: once
d_call: TRBD2
j_call: TRBJ2-1
cdr3_nt: TGTGCCAGCTCACCACAAGCGGGAGGGAGTGAGCAGTTCTTC
cdr3_aa: CASSPQAGGSEQFF

v_call: TRBV21-1
clone_size: NA
d_call: NA
j_call: TRBJ2-7
cdr3_nt: TGTGCCAGCAGCAAAGTACCCACAGGGTCTCCATACGAGCAGTACTTC
cdr3_aa: CASSKVPTGSPYEQYF

v_call: TRBV11-3
clone_size: NA
d_call: TRBD2
j_call: TRBJ2-1
cdr3_nt: TGTGCCAGCAGCCCATCTGGGACTAGCGCCTACAATGAGCAGTTCTTC
cdr3_aa: CASSPSGTSAYNEQFF

v_call: TRBV5-1
clone_size: NA
d_call: TRBD2
j_call: TRBJ2-7
cdr3_nt: TGCGCCAGCAGCTTTGAGCAAGCGGGGCCCTACGAGCAGTACTTC
cdr3_aa: CASSFEQAGPYEQYF

v_call: TRBV19
clone_size: NA
d_call: TRBD1
j_call: TRBJ2-2
cdr3_nt: TGTGCCAGTAGTGTTGACAGGGTTCACACCGGGGAGCTGTTTTTT
cdr3_aa: CASSVDRVHTGELFF

v_call: TRBV6-2/TRBV6-3
clone_size: NA
d_call: NA
j_call: TRBJ1-4
cdr3_nt: TGTGCCAGCAGTTACGTCGGACGGGGAACTAATGAAAAACTGTTTTTT
cdr3_aa: CASSYVGRGTNEKLFF

v_call: TRBV3-1/TRBV3-2
clone_size: once
d_call: NA
j_call: TRBJ1-6
cdr3_nt: TGTGCCAGCAGACAAGGAGGCGATAATTCACCCCTCCACTTT
cdr3_aa: CASRQGGDNSPLHF

v_call: TRBV1
clone_size: NA
d_call: NA
j_call: TRBJ1-5
cdr3_nt: TGCACCAGCAGCCAAGGGTCCCAGGGAAGCAATCAGCCCCAGCATTTT
cdr3_aa: CTSSQGSQGSNQPQHF

v_call: TRBV19
clone_size: NA
d_call: NA
j_call: TRBJ1-2
cdr3_nt: TGTGCCAGTAGTTGGAGTTATGCGGAAGGCTATGGCTACACCTTC
cdr3_aa: CASSWSYAEGYGYTF

v_call: TRBV3-1/TRBV3-2
clone_size: NA
d_call: NA
j_call: TRBJ2-5
cdr3_nt: TGTGCCAGCAGCCAAGTTGGGGGGGGGCCCCAAGAGACCCAGTACTTC
cdr3_aa: CASSQVGGGPQETQYF

v_call: TRBV24-1
clone_size: NA
d_call: NA
j_call: TRBJ2-1
cdr3_nt: TGTGCCACCAGTGATGTGCTTACAGGGTTCGGTGAGCAGTTCTTC
cdr3_aa: CATSDVLTGFGEQFF

v_call: TRBV5-4
clone_size: NA
d_call: NA
j_call: TRBJ2-1
cdr3_nt: TGTGCCAGCAGCTATGGACTGTACAATGAGCAGTTCTTC
cdr3_aa: CASSYGLYNEQFF

v_call: TRBV27
clone_size: NA
d_call: NA
j_call: TRBJ1-1
cdr3_nt: TGTGCCAGCAGTTCCACCACCGGGGTGACTGAAGCTTTCTTT
cdr3_aa: CASSSTTGVTEAFF

v_call: TRBV6-2/TRBV6-3
clone_size: NA
d_call: NA
j_call: TRBJ1-1
cdr3_nt: TGTGCCAGCAGTTACTCGCGACAGCTACTGAACACTGAAGCTTTCTTT
cdr3_aa: CASSYSRQLLNTEAFF

v_call: TRBV6-5
clone_size: many
d_call: NA
j_call: TRBJ1-1
cdr3_nt: TGTGCCAGCAGGGGGGGGGAAAGCAACGCTGAAGCTTTCTTT
cdr3_aa: CASRGGESNAEAFF

v_call: TRBV10-3
clone_size: NA
d_call: NA
j_call: TRBJ2-1
cdr3_nt: TGTGCCACCGCCCGCTCGGGGTCCTACAATGAGCAGTTCTTC
cdr3_aa: CATARSGSYNEQFF

v_call: TRBV18
clone_size: NA
d_call: NA
j_call: TRBJ1-4
cdr3_nt: TGTGCCAGCTCACCGTCGGAGGGGCGCTACGTAGAAAAACTGTTTTTT
cdr3_aa: CASSPSEGRYVEKLFF

v_call: TRBV11-2
clone_size: NA
d_call: NA
j_call: TRBJ1-4
cdr3_nt: TGTGCCAGCAGCTTGCAGGGTACTAATGAAAAACTGTTTTTT
cdr3_aa: CASSLQGTNEKLFF